This TCR beta chain appears in the sequencing data of a study of cytomegalovirus exposure and HLA in healthy donors. The CDR3 runs 16 residues. The trim removed 0 bases at V and 5 bases at J, leaving 9 bases unmatched. The germline gives CDR1 SGDLS, CDR2 YYNGEE. Both 60 Vbeta primers and 13 Jbeta primers went into the PCR. TCRdb's copy holds only in-frame clones and misses some; the assay was immunoSEQ multiplex PCR. The sample carries 65,000 or so clones, 62% recorded once. The TCR comes from a man younger than 40 in good health and CMV-seronegative. The sample was PBMCs. The gene calls are TRBV9 and TRBJ1-2; 8 nucleotides match TRBD1. The CDR3 here is CASSVGGKGQVYGYTF. CDR3 DNA sequence: TGTGCCAGCAGCGTAGGGGGGAAGGGACAGGTTTATGGCTACACCTTC.